This T cell receptor (beta chain) comes out of a study of T cell changes during pregnancy in multiple sclerosis (dated by TCRdb to between 2018 and 2021). Looking at the study overall: In women with multiple sclerosis, the researchers looked at how the T cell repertoire shifted as pregnancy progressed.

The library came from the immunoSEQ multiplex PCR assay. TCRdb's version of the immuneACCESS table is confined to in-frame rearrangements and falls short of the full clone set. An unresolved V gene accounts for under half of the shortfall where checked; the remainder is of unknown origin. Here the sample has about 120,000 clones; 90% to 95% occur a single time. The ten most abundant clones make up roughly 5.7% of the sample. Comments on this clone: The clone's antigen remains unknown. Base qualities were left out, and no much larger clone turns up one base away.

Including cysteine and phenylalanine, the CDR3 has 14 amino acids. The only DNA kept is the CDR3, 42 bases in frame from the first base. The germline V gene (reference sequence) sets CDR1 to LNHDA and CDR2 to SQIVND. For this chain, trimming is 6 bases at the V end and 8 bases at the J end, and the number of junction bases without a gene match is 4. The source is a female donor with multiple sclerosis, enrolled in a pregnancy study. The sample here was peripheral blood, taken before pregnancy. Recombination linked TRBV19 to TRBJ2-1, and 13 junctional nucleotides match TRBD2. The nucleotide sequence reads as follows: TGTGCCAGTAGGACTAGCGGGGGGCCTCATGAGCAGTTCTTC. It codes for CASRTSGGPHEQFF.